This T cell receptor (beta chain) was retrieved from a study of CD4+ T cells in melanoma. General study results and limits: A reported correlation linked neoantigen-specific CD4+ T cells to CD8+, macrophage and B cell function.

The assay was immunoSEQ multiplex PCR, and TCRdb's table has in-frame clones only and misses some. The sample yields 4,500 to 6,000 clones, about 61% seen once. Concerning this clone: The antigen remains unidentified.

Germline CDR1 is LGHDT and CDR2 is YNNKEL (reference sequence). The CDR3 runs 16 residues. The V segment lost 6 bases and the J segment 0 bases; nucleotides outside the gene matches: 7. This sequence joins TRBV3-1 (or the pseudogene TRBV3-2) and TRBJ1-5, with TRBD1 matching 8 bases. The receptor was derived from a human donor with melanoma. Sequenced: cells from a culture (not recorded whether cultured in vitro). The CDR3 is CASRQQGGYSNQPQHF. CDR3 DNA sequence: TGTGCCAGCAGACAACAGGGGGGATATAGCAATCAGCCCCAGCATTTT.